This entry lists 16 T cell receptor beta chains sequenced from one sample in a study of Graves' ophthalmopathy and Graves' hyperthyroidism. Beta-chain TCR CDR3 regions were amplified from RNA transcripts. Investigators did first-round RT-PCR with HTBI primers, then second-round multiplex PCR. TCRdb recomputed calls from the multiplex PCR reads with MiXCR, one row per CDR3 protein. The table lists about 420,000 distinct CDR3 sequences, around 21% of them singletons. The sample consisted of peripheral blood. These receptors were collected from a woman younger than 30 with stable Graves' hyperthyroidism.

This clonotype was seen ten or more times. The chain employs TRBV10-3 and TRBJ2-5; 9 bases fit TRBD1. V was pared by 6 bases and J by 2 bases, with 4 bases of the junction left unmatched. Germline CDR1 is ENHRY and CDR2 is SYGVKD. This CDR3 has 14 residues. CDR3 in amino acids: CAIRGQGVQETQYF. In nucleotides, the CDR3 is TGTGCCATCAGGGGACAGGGCGTACAAGAGACCCAGTACTTC.

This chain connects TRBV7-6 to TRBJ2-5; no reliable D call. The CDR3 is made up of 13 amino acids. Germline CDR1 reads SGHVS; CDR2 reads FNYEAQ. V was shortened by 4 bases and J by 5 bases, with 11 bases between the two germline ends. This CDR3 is CASSSSVGETQYF. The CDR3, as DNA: TGTGCCAGCAGCTCCAGTGTGGGGGAGACCCAGTACTTC.

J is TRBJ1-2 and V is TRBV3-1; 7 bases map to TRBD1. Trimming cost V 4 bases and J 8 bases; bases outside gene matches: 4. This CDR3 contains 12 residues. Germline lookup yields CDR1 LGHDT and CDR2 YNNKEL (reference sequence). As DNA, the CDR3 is TGTGCCAGCAGCCCAGGGGGGGCCGGCTACACCTTC. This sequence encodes CASSPGGAGYTF.

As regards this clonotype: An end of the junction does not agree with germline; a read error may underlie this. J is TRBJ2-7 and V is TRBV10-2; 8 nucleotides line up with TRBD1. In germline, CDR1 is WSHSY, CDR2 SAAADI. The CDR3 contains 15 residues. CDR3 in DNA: TGTGCCAGCAGCGAGACAGGGGACTTACCCTACGAGCAGTACTTC. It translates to CASSETGDLPYEQYF.

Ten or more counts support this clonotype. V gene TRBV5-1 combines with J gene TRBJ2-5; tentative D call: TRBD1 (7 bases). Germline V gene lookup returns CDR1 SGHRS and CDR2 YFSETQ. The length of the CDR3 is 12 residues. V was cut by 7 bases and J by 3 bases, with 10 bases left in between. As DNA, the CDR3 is TGCGCCAGCGGCAGGGGGGAAGAGACCCAGTACTTC. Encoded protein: CASGRGEETQYF.

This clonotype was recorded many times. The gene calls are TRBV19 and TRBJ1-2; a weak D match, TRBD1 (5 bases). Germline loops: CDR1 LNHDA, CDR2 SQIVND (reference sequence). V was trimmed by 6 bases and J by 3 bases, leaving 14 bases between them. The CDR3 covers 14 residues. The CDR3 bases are TGTGCCAGTAGACCCTCAGGGTTTGACTATGGCTACACCTTC. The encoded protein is CASRPSGFDYGYTF.

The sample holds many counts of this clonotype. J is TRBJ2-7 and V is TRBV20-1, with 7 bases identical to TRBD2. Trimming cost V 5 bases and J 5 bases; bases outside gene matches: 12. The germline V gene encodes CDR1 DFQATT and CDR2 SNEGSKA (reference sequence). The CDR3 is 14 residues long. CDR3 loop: CSAPKTSRGDEQYF. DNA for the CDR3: TGCAGTGCTCCCAAGACTAGCCGGGGGGACGAGCAGTACTTC.

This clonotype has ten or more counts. This CDR3 is CASSQVMTPDYEQYF. CDR3 sequence (DNA): TGCGCCAGCAGCCAAGTAATGACTCCAGATTACGAGCAGTACTTC. The chain uses TRBV4-1 and TRBJ2-7; D is uncertain. From germline, CDR1 is MGHRA and CDR2 YSYEKL. Deletions cut 1 base from V and 4 bases from J, with 14 bases between. The CDR3 spans 15 residues.

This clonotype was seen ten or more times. CDR3 sequence: CASSPRGRTFGYTF. The CDR3 DNA sequence: TGTGCCAGCAGTCCCCGGGGGAGGACGTTTGGCTACACCTTC. V gene TRBV6-1 combines with J gene TRBJ1-2, with D tentatively TRBD1 (5 bases). The CDR3 covers 14 residues. Germline values: CDR1 MNHNS, CDR2 SASEGT. Trimming removed 5 bases from V and 7 bases from J, with 17 bases in between.

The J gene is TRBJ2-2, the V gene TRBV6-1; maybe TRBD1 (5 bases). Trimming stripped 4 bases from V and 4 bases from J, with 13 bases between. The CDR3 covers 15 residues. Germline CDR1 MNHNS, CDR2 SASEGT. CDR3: CASSVRGPSTGELFF. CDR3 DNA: TGTGCCAGCAGTGTAAGGGGCCCGAGCACCGGGGAGCTGTTTTTT.

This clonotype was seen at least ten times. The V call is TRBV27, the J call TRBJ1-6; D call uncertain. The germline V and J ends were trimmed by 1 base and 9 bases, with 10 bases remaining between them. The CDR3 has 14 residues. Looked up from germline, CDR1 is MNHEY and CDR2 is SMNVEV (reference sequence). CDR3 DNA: TGTGCCAGCAGTTTATTAGGGTACAGTTCACCCCTCCACTTT. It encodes CASSLLGYSSPLHF.

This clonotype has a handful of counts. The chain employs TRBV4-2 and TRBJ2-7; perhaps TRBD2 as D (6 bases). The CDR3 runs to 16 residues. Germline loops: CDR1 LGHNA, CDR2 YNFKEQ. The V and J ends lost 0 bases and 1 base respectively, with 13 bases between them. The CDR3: CASSQEERAASYEQYF. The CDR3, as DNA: TGTGCCAGCAGCCAAGAGGAGCGGGCCGCATCCTACGAGCAGTACTTC.

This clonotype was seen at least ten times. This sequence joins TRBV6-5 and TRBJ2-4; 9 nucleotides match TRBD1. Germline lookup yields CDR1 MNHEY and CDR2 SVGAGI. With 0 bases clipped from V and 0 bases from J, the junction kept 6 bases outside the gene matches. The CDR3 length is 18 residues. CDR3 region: CASSYSGTGTGAKNIQYF. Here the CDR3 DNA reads TGTGCCAGCAGTTACTCCGGGACAGGGACTGGAGCCAAAAACATTCAGTACTTC.

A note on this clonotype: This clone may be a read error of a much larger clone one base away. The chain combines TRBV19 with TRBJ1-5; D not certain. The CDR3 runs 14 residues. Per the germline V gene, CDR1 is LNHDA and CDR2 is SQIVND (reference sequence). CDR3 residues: CASSINTNNQPPHF. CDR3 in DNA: TGTGCCAGTAGTATAAACACAAATAATCAGCCCCCGCATTTT.

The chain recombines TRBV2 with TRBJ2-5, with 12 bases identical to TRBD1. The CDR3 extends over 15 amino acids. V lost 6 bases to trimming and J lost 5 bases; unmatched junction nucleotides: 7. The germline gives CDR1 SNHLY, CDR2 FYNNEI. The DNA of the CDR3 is TGTGCCAGCAGCCCCGGGACAGGGGGCGACGAGACCCAGTACTTC. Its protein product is CASSPGTGGDETQYF.

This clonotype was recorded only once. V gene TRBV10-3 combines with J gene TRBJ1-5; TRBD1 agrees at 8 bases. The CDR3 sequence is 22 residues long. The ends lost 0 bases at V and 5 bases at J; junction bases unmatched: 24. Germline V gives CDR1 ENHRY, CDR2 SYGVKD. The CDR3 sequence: CAISESGQGTSTVDPTDQPQHF. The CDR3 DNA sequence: TGTGCCATCAGTGAGTCTGGACAGGGAACCTCTACGGTTGACCCAACGGATCAGCCCCAGCATTTT.